What follows are 30 T cell receptor beta chains derived from one specimen sequenced in a study of T cell responses to AZD1222 COVID-19 vaccine. Profiled with immunoSEQ multiplex PCR; TCRdb holds only in-frame clones, not every one. Of about 120,000 clones in the sample, about 90% were seen once. Sequenced material: peripheral blood, taken 28 days after the second AZD1222 dose. These receptors originate from an adult who received the AZD1222 COVID-19 vaccine.

This clone was counted a few times. This rearrangement joins TRBV2 to TRBJ2-4; D unresolved. V was pared by 4 bases and J by 3 bases, with 4 bases between. The CDR3 has 12 amino acids. Germline V gives CDR1 SNHLY, CDR2 FYNNEI. CDR3 sequence: CASSASKNIQYF. CDR3 DNA: TGTGCCAGCAGTGCGAGCAAAAACATTCAGTACTTC.

The chain has TRBV2 and TRBJ2-5; 7 nucleotides agree with TRBD2. Germline trimming cut 8 bases from V and 1 base from J; bases unmatched to any gene: 1. The CDR3 is 12 residues long. The V gene's germline CDR1 is SNHLY and CDR2 FYNNEI. The CDR3 reads CASGTIQETQYF. CDR3 nucleotide sequence: TGTGCCAGCGGGACTATCCAAGAGACCCAGTACTTC. The entire variable domain, with the rest obtained from reference TRBV2 and TRBJ2-5, is as follows: EPEVTQTPSHQVTQMGQEVILRCVPISNHLYFYWYRQILGQKVEFLVSFYNNEISEKSEIFDDQFSVERPDGSNFTLKIRSTKLEDSAMYFCASGTIQETQYFGPGTRLLVL.

This chain joins TRBV12-3 or TRBV12-4 and TRBJ1-1; D not certain. The germline V and J ends were trimmed by 3 bases and 11 bases, with 7 bases remaining between them. This CDR3 has 10 residues. The CDR3 DNA reads TGTGCCAGCAGTTTTTCCCGGGCTTTCTTT. Protein product: CASSFSRAFF.

This clone was found once. The rearrangement links TRBV28 to TRBJ1-6; maybe TRBD1 (6 bases). Germline V gene data show CDR1 as MDHEN and CDR2 as SYDVKM. V shed 7 bases and J shed 0 bases, with 10 bases lying between them. This CDR3 is built from 15 residues. The CDR3 sequence: CASIRGFSYNSPLHF. For the CDR3, the DNA is TGTGCCAGCATAAGGGGGTTCTCCTATAATTCACCCCTCCACTTT. The full variable domain, with the rest looked up from reference TRBV28 and TRBJ1-6, is DVKVTQSSRYLVKRTGEKVFLECVQDMDHENMFWYRQDPGLGLRLIYFSYDVKMKEKGDIPEGYSVSREKKERFSLILESASTNQTSMYLCASIRGFSYNSPLHFGNGTRLTVT.

This clone has just a few counts. The J gene is TRBJ1-1, the V gene TRBV27; no reliable D call. The CDR3 length is 13 residues. CDR1 and CDR2 (germline): MNHEY, SMNVEV (reference sequence). Trimming shortened V by 3 bases and J by 3 bases, and 8 bases separated the two germline ends. Here the CDR3 reads CASSFSRYTEAFF. The CDR3 DNA reads TGTGCCAGCAGTTTTTCCAGGTACACTGAAGCTTTCTTT.

V is TRBV9 and J is TRBJ1-1; D is unclear. Germline CDR1 and CDR2: SGDLS and YYNGEE. This CDR3 region has 15 residues. Trimming took 0 bases from V and 2 from J, leaving 11 bases between them. The CDR3, as DNA: TGTGCCAGCAGCGTAGGGGGTAGGGATAACACTGAAGCTTTCTTT. Protein sequence: CASSVGGRDNTEAFF.

DNA for the CDR3: TGTGCCAGCTCACTTGGGGGGCTGAGGACTGAAGCTTTCTTT. This sequence encodes CASSLGGLRTEAFF. This rearrangement joins TRBV18 to TRBJ1-1; maybe TRBD1 (6 bases). Trimming shortened V by 4 bases and J by 5 bases, and 14 bases separated the two germline ends. Germline loops: CDR1 KGHSH, CDR2 LQKENI. This CDR3 has 14 residues.

The J gene is TRBJ2-7, the V gene TRBV2, with D unclear. V was shortened by 6 bases and J by 0 bases, with 12 bases between the two germline ends. This CDR3 contains 14 residues. CDR1 is SNHLY and CDR2 is FYNNEI in the germline V gene. The CDR3 sequence is CASRRPGSSYEQYF. The CDR3 bases are TGTGCCAGCAGGCGGCCAGGTAGCTCCTACGAGCAGTACTTC.

The chain is built from TRBV11-2 and TRBJ1-1, with a tentative D call TRBD1 (6 bases). The germline gives CDR1 SGHAT, CDR2 FQNNGV. V was pared by 1 base and J by 7 bases, with 16 bases between. The CDR3 is 15 residues long. CDR3 coding DNA: TGTGCCAGCAGCTTAGTATATATGGGGGGCGGTGAAGCTTTCTTT. Amino acids: CASSLVYMGGGEAFF.

This clone was recorded a few times. Additional DNA sequences in this sample encode the identical CDR3. This chain connects TRBV18 to TRBJ1-6, with a weak D call TRBD1 (5 bases). With 3 bases removed from V and 9 bases from J, the gap between germline ends came to 12 bases. Looked up from germline, CDR1 is KGHSH and CDR2 is LQKENI. This CDR3 contains 14 residues. This chain's CDR3 is CASSPEGQGSPLHF. DNA of the CDR3: TGTGCCAGCTCACCGGAGGGTCAGGGTTCACCCCTCCACTTT.

CDR3 bases: TGTGCCAGCAGCCCGTTTAAGGGGGGTATTTCGTGGGACGAGCAGTACTTC. This encodes CASSPFKGGISWDEQYF. The chain couples TRBV5-5 to TRBJ2-7; D might be TRBD1 or TRBD2, each matching 6 bases. CDR1 SGHKS and CDR2 YYEKEE come from the germline V gene (reference sequence). V was shortened by 4 bases and J by 5 bases, with 25 bases between the two germline ends. The CDR3 spans 17 residues.

The V gene is TRBV28, the J gene TRBJ2-3; D not certain. CDR3 length equals 13 residues. The germline V and J ends were trimmed by 1 base and 4 bases, with 6 bases remaining between them. Germline values: CDR1 MDHEN, CDR2 SYDVKM. The CDR3 loop is CASSLLYADTQYF. The CDR3 region has the DNA TGTGCCAGCAGTTTATTGTACGCAGATACGCAGTATTTT.

J is TRBJ2-3 and V is TRBV4-2; no definite D call. The V end lost 0 bases, the J end lost 0 bases, and 1 base lay between the germline ends. This CDR3 region has 13 residues. Germline CDR1 and CDR2: LGHNA and YNFKEQ. For the CDR3, the DNA is TGTGCCAGCAGCCAAGACAGCACAGATACGCAGTATTTT. It translates to CASSQDSTDTQYF.

The rearrangement links TRBV7-9 to TRBJ2-1; 7 positions agree with TRBD2. The CDR3 is made up of 16 amino acids. Trimming took 4 bases from V and 0 from J; bases not matched to a gene: 6. CDR1 is SEHNR, CDR2 FQNEAQ, per germline (reference sequence). CDR3 residues: CASSSPGTISYNEQFF. The CDR3 region has the DNA TGTGCCAGCAGCTCCCCCGGGACTATCTCCTACAATGAGCAGTTCTTC.

V and J are TRBV28 and TRBJ2-5, with D unresolved. The length of the CDR3 is 11 residues. Germline values: CDR1 MDHEN, CDR2 SYDVKM. Trimming cost V 5 bases and J 5 bases, with 6 bases left between them. The CDR3 spells CASSVRETQYF. The CDR3 bases are TGTGCCAGCAGTGTGAGGGAGACCCAGTACTTC.

This chain links TRBV19 with TRBJ1-2; 11 nucleotides align to TRBD1. The germline V gene has CDR1 LNHDA and CDR2 SQIVND (reference sequence). Trimming removed 9 bases from V and 8 bases from J; junction bases left unmatched: 11. This CDR3 is 14 amino acids long. This chain's CDR3 is CASAGTGGLGGYTF. CDR3 sequence (DNA): TGTGCCAGCGCCGGGACAGGGGGTTTAGGAGGCTACACCTTC.

This clone was seen a single time. The genes are TRBV10-1 and TRBJ1-5, with D hard to call. From germline, CDR1 is WNHNN and CDR2 SYGVQD (reference sequence). The CDR3 loop spans 12 amino acids. The V end lost 4 bases, the J end lost 3 bases, and 4 bases lay between the germline ends. CDR3 in amino acids: CASSASNQPQHF. The CDR3 DNA reads as TGCGCCAGCAGTGCTTCCAATCAGCCCCAGCATTTT.

This chain links TRBV7-9 with TRBJ1-2; a possible D gene is TRBD1 (5 bases). The germline gives CDR1 SEHNR, CDR2 FQNEAQ (reference sequence). Trimming took 4 bases from V and 7 from J, leaving 16 bases between them. This CDR3 spans 14 amino acids. The CDR3 DNA sequence: TGTGCCAGCAGCTCCCCGGGTTGGGGCAGTGGCTACACCTTC. This gives the protein CASSSPGWGSGYTF.

J is TRBJ1-5 and V is TRBV21-1; TRBD1 is the table's D call, not checked against the DNA. TRBV21-1 corresponds to a pseudogene. This CDR3 spans 12 amino acids. For the CDR3, the DNA is TGTGCCAACCTGACAGGACATCAGCCCCAGCATTTT. As protein: CANLTGHQPQHF.

This chain links TRBV11-2 with TRBJ1-1; D unresolved. This CDR3 region has 14 residues. Trimming left V 1 base short and J 5 bases short, with 11 bases between. CDR1 and CDR2 (germline): SGHAT, FQNNGV. CDR3: CASSLVSTRTEAFF. DNA for the CDR3: TGTGCCAGCAGCTTAGTGTCGACGAGAACTGAAGCTTTCTTT.

This clone was detected only a few times. The J gene is TRBJ2-1, the V gene TRBV10-3, with D possibly being TRBD1 (5 bases). Trimming took 2 bases from V and 1 from J, leaving 9 bases between them. The CDR3 runs to 15 residues. Germline V gene data show CDR1 as ENHRY and CDR2 as SYGVKD. The CDR3 region is CAISEGGASYNEQFF. The CDR3 bases are TGTGCCATCAGTGAGGGTGGGGCTTCCTACAATGAGCAGTTCTTC.

The gene calls are TRBV5-4 and TRBJ1-1, with 12 bases that match TRBD1. CDR1 and CDR2 from the germline V gene are SGHNT and YYREEE (reference sequence). The junction had 4 bases not matched to a gene; V was cut back by 4 bases and J by 0 bases. This CDR3 comprises 16 residues. CDR3: CASSRGQGAMNTEAFF. The CDR3 DNA follows: TGTGCCAGCAGCCGGGGACAGGGGGCTATGAACACTGAAGCTTTCTTT.

The chain combines TRBV7-9 with TRBJ2-1; 7 bases agree with TRBD2. Germline CDR1 is SEHNR and CDR2 is FQNEAQ (reference sequence). Unmatched junction bases numbered 17, after V lost 6 bases and J lost 0 bases. The CDR3 loop spans 19 amino acids. DNA for the CDR3: TGTGCCAGCAGTACCAGGGAGCCTAGCGGTCCCAGCTCCTACAATGAGCAGTTCTTC. This encodes CASSTREPSGPSSYNEQFF.

In this sample, this clone turned up a few times. This chain joins TRBV27 and TRBJ2-5; 10 nucleotides align to TRBD2. Germline CDR1 is MNHEY and CDR2 is SMNVEV (reference sequence). V lost 6 bases, J lost 5 bases, and 9 bases stayed unmatched. The CDR3 has 15 residues. The CDR3 sequence: CASSYQAGGFETQYF. CDR3 bases: TGTGCCAGCAGCTATCAAGCGGGAGGGTTTGAGACCCAGTACTTC.

The chain has TRBV6-5 and TRBJ1-4; TRBD1 matches 7 bases. Per germline, CDR1 MNHEY and CDR2 SVGAGI. The V gene end was trimmed by 5 bases and the J gene end by 7 bases; junction bases not matched to a gene: 10. The CDR3 consists of 15 residues. As DNA, the CDR3 is TGTGCCAGCAGTACTTCAGGGGCAGGGGGTGAAAAACTGTTTTTT. Translated: CASSTSGAGGEKLFF.

This chain joins TRBV20-1 and TRBJ2-1, with TRBD2 as a possible D gene (6 bases). The ends were cut back, 3 bases at V and 0 bases at J, with 12 bases in the middle. The CDR3 is made up of 15 amino acids. CDR1 DFQATT and CDR2 SNEGSKA come from the germline V gene (reference sequence). In DNA, the CDR3 is TGCAGTGCTAGTCTGGGGGGAGGCTCCTACAATGAGCAGTTCTTC. It is translated as CSASLGGGSYNEQFF.

The gene calls are TRBV19 and TRBJ1-1, with D unresolved. V lost 2 bases to trimming and J lost 0 bases, with 25 bases between them. Germline V gives CDR1 LNHDA, CDR2 SQIVND (reference sequence). CDR3 length equals 20 residues. The CDR3 region is CASSIPPRRTYGTMNTEAFF. In DNA, the CDR3 is TGTGCCAGTAGTATACCCCCTCGACGGACTTACGGTACCATGAACACTGAAGCTTTCTTT.

The chain couples TRBV2 to TRBJ1-3; D unclear. Looked up from germline, CDR1 is SNHLY and CDR2 is FYNNEI. This CDR3 region has 17 residues. Trimming shortened V by 3 bases and J by 0 bases, and 15 bases separated the two germline ends. The DNA of the CDR3 is TGTGCCAGCAGTGATTGGACGGCCGGTAGCTCTGGAAACACCATATATTTT. Its translation is CASSDWTAGSSGNTIYF.

The chain has TRBV5-1 and TRBJ2-1; 9 bases fit TRBD2. CDR3 length: 19 residues. Per germline, CDR1 SGHRS and CDR2 YFSETQ. Trimming at V came to 0 bases and at J to 4 bases, leaving 14 bases not matched to a gene. In DNA, the CDR3 is TGCGCCAGCAGCTTGGTTACTAGCGGGTCTTTAATGGAATACAATGAGCAGTTCTTC. It is translated as CASSLVTSGSLMEYNEQFF.

For this clone: The sample has other DNA sequences that encode this CDR3 too. The rearrangement links TRBV3-1 (or the pseudogene TRBV3-2) to TRBJ2-1; 7 nucleotides match TRBD2. The CDR3 has 15 amino acids. From germline, CDR1 is LGHDT and CDR2 YNNKEL (reference sequence). V dropped 0 bases and J dropped 3; count of bases not matched to a gene: 2. CDR3 coding DNA: TGTGCCAGCAGCCAAGAGGCTAGCGGCTACAATGAGCAGTTCTTC. This sequence encodes CASSQEASGYNEQFF.